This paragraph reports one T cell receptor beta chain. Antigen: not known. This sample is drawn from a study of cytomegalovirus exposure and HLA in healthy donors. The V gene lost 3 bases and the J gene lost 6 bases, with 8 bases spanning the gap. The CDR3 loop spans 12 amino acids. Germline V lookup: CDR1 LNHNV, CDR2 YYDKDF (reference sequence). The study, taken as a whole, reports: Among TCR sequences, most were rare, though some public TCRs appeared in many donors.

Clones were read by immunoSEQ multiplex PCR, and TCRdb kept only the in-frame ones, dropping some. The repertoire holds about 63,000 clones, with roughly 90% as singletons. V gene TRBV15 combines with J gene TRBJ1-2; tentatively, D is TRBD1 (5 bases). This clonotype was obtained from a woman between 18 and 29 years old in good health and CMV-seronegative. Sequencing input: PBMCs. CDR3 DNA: TGTGCCACCAGCAGGGGGGGGAATGGCTACACCTTC. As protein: CATSRGGNGYTF.